These 18 T cell receptor beta chains were all obtained from the same sample, sequenced in a study of cytomegalovirus exposure and HLA in healthy donors. In the PCR, 60 Vbeta and 13 Jbeta primers were used. Profiled with immunoSEQ multiplex PCR; TCRdb holds only in-frame clones, not every one. Here the sample table reports under 100,000 clones. Input material: PBMCs. These receptors all stem from a man aged 30 to 45 in good health and CMV-seronegative.

The CDR3 DNA sequence: TGTGCCAGCAGTGACAGGTACTACGAGCAGTACTTC. Its translation is CASSDRYYEQYF. J is TRBJ2-7 and V is TRBV25-1, with D unclear. The CDR3 contains 12 residues. Germline CDR1 is MGHDK and CDR2 is SYGVNS. The V end was cut by 3 bases, the J end by 3 bases, with 6 bases between.

The chain has TRBV6-5 and TRBJ1-5; no firm D call. The CDR3 sequence is 13 residues long. V lost 4 bases and J 5 bases, leaving 9 bases between the germline ends. In germline, CDR1 is MNHEY, CDR2 SVGAGI. The CDR3 is CASSFGSYQPQHF. In DNA, the CDR3 is TGTGCCAGCAGTTTCGGGTCTTATCAGCCCCAGCATTTT.

The chain has TRBV7-3 and TRBJ2-1; TRBD1 matches at 8 bases. V lost 5 bases, J lost 8 bases, and 8 bases stayed unmatched. Germline assignment: CDR1 SGHTA and CDR2 FQGTGA. The CDR3 has 14 residues. The CDR3 sequence is CASSPYSGGDEQFF. CDR3 coding DNA: TGTGCCAGCAGCCCCTATTCAGGGGGCGATGAGCAGTTCTTC.

The chain is built from TRBV5-4 and TRBJ1-1; a weak D match, TRBD1 (6 bases). V lost 6 bases to trimming and J lost 2 bases, with 17 bases between them. The germline V gene has CDR1 SGHNT and CDR2 YYREEE (reference sequence). CDR3 length equals 15 residues. In DNA, the CDR3 is TGTGCCAGCACTAAGGGGGACCCGGGAAACACTGAAGCTTTCTTT. It specifies CASTKGDPGNTEAFF.

The chain combines TRBV29-1 with TRBJ2-5; 8 nucleotides line up with TRBD1. This CDR3 is built from 15 residues. Germline CDR1 reads SQVTM; CDR2 reads ANQGSEA. J was trimmed by 5 bases and V by 1 base; bases with no gene match: 9. CDR3 loop: CSVEGTTGEEETQYF. CDR3 DNA sequence: TGCAGCGTTGAAGGTACGACAGGGGAAGAGGAGACCCAGTACTTC.

This chain uses TRBV19 with TRBJ2-7; TRBD1 aligns across 10 bases. Trimming took 5 bases from V and 5 from J; bases not matched to a gene: 6. Germline CDR1 LNHDA, CDR2 SQIVND (reference sequence). The CDR3 consists of 14 residues. The CDR3 nucleotides are TGTGCCAGTAGTCCTGACAGGGGGCTCCACGAGCAGTACTTC. Protein: CASSPDRGLHEQYF.

The rearrangement joins TRBV19 to TRBJ1-4, with D possibly being TRBD1 (6 bases). The length of the CDR3 is 16 residues. The germline V gene has CDR1 LNHDA and CDR2 SQIVND (reference sequence). Deletions cut 5 bases from V and 0 bases from J, with 13 bases between. The CDR3 DNA sequence: TGTGCCAGTAGTGCTATGGGGGCCGCAACTAATGAAAAACTGTTTTTT. Protein product: CASSAMGAATNEKLFF.

As concerns this clone: This same CDR3 is encoded by further DNA sequences in the sample. The gene calls are TRBV6-1 and TRBJ1-1, with a weak D call TRBD1 (5 bases). With 5 bases removed from V and 4 bases from J, the gap between germline ends came to 17 bases. The germline V gene encodes CDR1 MNHNS and CDR2 SASEGT. This CDR3 has 15 amino acids. CDR3 coding DNA: TGTGCCAGCAGTTCCATAGACAGTCGGATCACTGAAGCTTTCTTT. It is translated as CASSSIDSRITEAFF.

The J gene is TRBJ1-4, the V gene TRBV25-1; perhaps TRBD1 as D (6 bases). V was cut by 3 bases and J by 6 bases, with 8 bases left in between. The CDR3 consists of 13 residues. The germline V gene has CDR1 MGHDK and CDR2 SYGVNS. The CDR3: CASSDWTDEKLFF. Written as DNA, the CDR3 is TGTGCCAGCAGTGATTGGACAGATGAAAAACTGTTTTTT.

The chain links TRBV7-9 to TRBJ2-5, with TRBD2 as a possible D gene (6 bases). The CDR3 is 15 residues long. V was shortened by 4 bases and J by 5 bases, with 17 bases between the two germline ends. CDR1 is SEHNR, CDR2 FQNEAQ, per germline (reference sequence). For the CDR3, the DNA is TGTGCCAGCAGCTCCCAAAGGGGAGGCCCTGAGACCCAGTACTTC. Translating it yields CASSSQRGGPETQYF. The full variable domain, with the rest looked up from reference TRBV7-9 and TRBJ2-5, is DTGVSQNPRHKITKRGQNVTFRCDPISEHNRLYWYRQTLGQGPEFLTYFQNEAQLEKSRLLSDRFSAERPKGSFSTLEIQRTEQGDSAMYLCASSSQRGGPETQYFGPGTRLLVL.

The genes are TRBV2 and TRBJ1-5; unclear D gene. The CDR3 sequence is 13 residues long. Trimming stripped 1 base from V and 5 bases from J, with 6 bases between. Germline V gene lookup returns CDR1 SNHLY and CDR2 FYNNEI. DNA of the CDR3: TGTGCCAGCAGTGAAGTACACGATCAGCCCCAGCATTTT. It specifies CASSEVHDQPQHF.

The chain has TRBV27 and TRBJ2-5, with a weak D call TRBD1 (7 bases). The CDR3 totals 14 residues. Germline V lookup: CDR1 MNHEY, CDR2 SMNVEV (reference sequence). The V gene lost 5 bases and the J gene lost 2 bases, with 12 bases spanning the gap. The CDR3 DNA is TGTGCCAGCAGTCCGGGGGACAGACAAGAGACCCAGTACTTC. Encoded protein: CASSPGDRQETQYF.

This rearrangement joins TRBV2 to TRBJ2-5; the D gene is possibly TRBD2 (6 bases). The CDR3 runs 13 residues. V was cut by 6 bases and J by 9 bases, with 17 bases left in between. Germline-derived CDR1 and CDR2 are SNHLY and FYNNEI. In DNA form, the CDR3 reads TGTGCCAGCAGCAAGACTAGGGGTGGGCCCCAGTACTTC. It translates to CASSKTRGGPQYF.

V usage is TRBV5-1 and J usage is TRBJ1-4; D gene unclear. The germline V and J ends were trimmed by 0 bases and 3 bases, with 6 bases remaining between them. This CDR3 region has 14 residues. Germline assignment: CDR1 SGHRS and CDR2 YFSETQ. CDR3 sequence: CASSLGSANEKLFF. DNA of the CDR3: TGCGCCAGCAGCTTGGGGTCGGCTAATGAAAAACTGTTTTTT.

V and J are TRBV15 and TRBJ2-2; the match to TRBD1 covers 7 bases. CDR3 size: 16 residues. The germline V gene encodes CDR1 LNHNV and CDR2 YYDKDF (reference sequence). V trimming: 3 bases; J trimming: 6 bases; junction bases outside the gene matches: 10. CDR3 DNA sequence: TGTGCCACCAGCAGCGACAGGGACGAAAATGCCGGGGAGCTGTTTTTT. It translates to CATSSDRDENAGELFF.

The chain carries TRBV15 and TRBJ2-2; tentative D call: TRBD2 (6 bases). The CDR3 has 15 amino acids. V was cut by 2 bases and J by 5 bases, with 12 bases left in between. Germline CDR1 is LNHNV and CDR2 is YYDKDF (reference sequence). The chain's CDR3 is CATSRPTEGTGELFF. The CDR3 coding sequence is TGTGCCACCAGCAGACCCACGGAGGGAACCGGGGAGCTGTTTTTT.

The chain employs TRBV1 and TRBJ2-1; no check of the table's D call, TRBD1, against the DNA was made. TRBV1 is shown as a pseudogene. There are 17 residues in the CDR3. This CDR3 reads CTSSQPDDRERYNEQFF. In DNA, the CDR3 is TGCACCAGCAGCCAACCGGACGACAGGGAAAGGTACAATGAGCAGTTCTTC.

The genes are TRBV19 and TRBJ1-1, with D unresolved. The V and J ends lost 6 bases and 5 bases respectively, with 10 bases between them. The CDR3 length is 12 residues. Germline V CDR1 and CDR2: LNHDA, SQIVND (reference sequence). CDR3 sequence: CASSPTGTEAFF. CDR3 sequence (DNA): TGTGCCAGTAGCCCTACGGGAACTGAAGCTTTCTTT.